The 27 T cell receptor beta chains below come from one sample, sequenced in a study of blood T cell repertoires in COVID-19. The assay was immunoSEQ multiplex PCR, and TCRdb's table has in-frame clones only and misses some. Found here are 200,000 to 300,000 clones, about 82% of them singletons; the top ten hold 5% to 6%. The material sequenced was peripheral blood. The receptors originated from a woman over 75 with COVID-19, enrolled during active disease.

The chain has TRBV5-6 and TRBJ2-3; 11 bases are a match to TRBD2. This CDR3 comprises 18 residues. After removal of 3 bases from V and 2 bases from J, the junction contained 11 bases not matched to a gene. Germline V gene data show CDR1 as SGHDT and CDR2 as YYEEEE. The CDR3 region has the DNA TGTGCCAGCAGCTATTATAGCGGGGGGGCCGTGAACACAGATACGCAGTATTTT. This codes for CASSYYSGGAVNTDTQYF.

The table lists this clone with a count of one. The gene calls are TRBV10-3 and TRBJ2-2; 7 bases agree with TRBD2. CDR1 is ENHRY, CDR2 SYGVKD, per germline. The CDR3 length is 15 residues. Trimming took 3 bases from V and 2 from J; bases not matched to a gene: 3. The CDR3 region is CAISDTGGNTGELFF. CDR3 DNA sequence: TGTGCCATCAGTGACACGGGGGGAAACACCGGGGAGCTGTTTTTT.

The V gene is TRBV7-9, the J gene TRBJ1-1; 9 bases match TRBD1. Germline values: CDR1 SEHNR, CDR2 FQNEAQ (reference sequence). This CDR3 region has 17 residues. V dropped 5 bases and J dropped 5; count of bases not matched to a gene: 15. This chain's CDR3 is CASSTPPGQGAWTEAFF. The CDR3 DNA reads TGTGCCAGCAGCACCCCTCCGGGACAGGGAGCTTGGACTGAAGCTTTCTTT.

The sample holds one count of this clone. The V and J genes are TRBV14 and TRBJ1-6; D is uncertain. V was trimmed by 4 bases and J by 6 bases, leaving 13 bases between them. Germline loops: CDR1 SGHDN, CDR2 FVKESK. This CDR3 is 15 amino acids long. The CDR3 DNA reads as TGTGCCAGCAGCCGCGGCCTTAACCCTAATTCACCCCTCCACTTT. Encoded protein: CASSRGLNPNSPLHF.

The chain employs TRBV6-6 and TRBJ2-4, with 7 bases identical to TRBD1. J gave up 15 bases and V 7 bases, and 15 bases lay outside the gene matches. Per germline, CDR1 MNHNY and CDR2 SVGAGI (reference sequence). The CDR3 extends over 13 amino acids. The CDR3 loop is CASTPGQLYPTYF. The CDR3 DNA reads TGTGCCAGCACCCCGGGACAGCTTTATCCCACGTACTTC.

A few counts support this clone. The DNA of the CDR3 is TGTGCCAGCGCTAGCGGGGGGGTCGAGACGCAGTATTTT. Its translation is CASASGGVETQYF. This sequence joins TRBV11-3 and TRBJ2-3; TRBD2 aligns across 12 bases. V lost 8 bases to trimming and J lost 9 bases; unmatched junction nucleotides: 6. CDR3 length equals 13 residues. Germline-derived CDR1 and CDR2 are SGHNT and YENEEA.

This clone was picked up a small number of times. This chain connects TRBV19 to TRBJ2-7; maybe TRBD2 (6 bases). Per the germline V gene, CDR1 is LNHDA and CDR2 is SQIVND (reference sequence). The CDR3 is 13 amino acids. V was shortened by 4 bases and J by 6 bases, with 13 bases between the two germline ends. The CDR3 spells CASSTTRGGEQYF. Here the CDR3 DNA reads TGTGCCAGTAGTACGACTAGGGGTGGCGAGCAGTACTTC.

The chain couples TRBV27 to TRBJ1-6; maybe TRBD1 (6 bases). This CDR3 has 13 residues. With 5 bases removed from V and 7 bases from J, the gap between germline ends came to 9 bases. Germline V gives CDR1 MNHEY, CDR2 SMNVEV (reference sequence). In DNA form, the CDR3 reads TGTGCCAGCAGTCGGACAGAGAATTCACCCCTCCACTTT. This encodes CASSRTENSPLHF.

The CDR3 is CASSVGQGGSSYEQYF. The CDR3 DNA follows: TGTGCCAGCAGCGTAGGACAGGGTGGAAGCTCCTACGAGCAGTACTTC. The rearrangement uses TRBV9 and TRBJ2-7, with 7 bases identical to TRBD1. The germline V gene encodes CDR1 SGDLS and CDR2 YYNGEE. Trimming cost V 0 bases and J 0 bases; bases outside gene matches: 6. This CDR3 spans 16 amino acids.

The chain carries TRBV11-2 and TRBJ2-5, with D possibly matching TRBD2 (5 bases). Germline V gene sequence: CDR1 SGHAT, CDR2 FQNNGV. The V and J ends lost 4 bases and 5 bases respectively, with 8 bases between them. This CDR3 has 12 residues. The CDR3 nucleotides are TGTGCCAGCAGCTCCGGGATGGAGACCCAGTACTTC. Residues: CASSSGMETQYF.

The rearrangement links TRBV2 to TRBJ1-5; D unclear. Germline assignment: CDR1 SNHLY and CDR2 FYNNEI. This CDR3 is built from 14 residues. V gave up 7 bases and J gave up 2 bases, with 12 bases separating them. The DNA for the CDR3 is TGTGCCAGCAAGGAGGATCAAGGCAATCAGCCCCAGCATTTT. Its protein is CASKEDQGNQPQHF. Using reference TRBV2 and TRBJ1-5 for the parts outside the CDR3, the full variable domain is EPEVTQTPSHQVTQMGQEVILRCVPISNHLYFYWYRQILGQKVEFLVSFYNNEISEKSEIFDDQFSVERPDGSNFTLKIRSTKLEDSAMYFCASKEDQGNQPQHFGDGTRLSIL.

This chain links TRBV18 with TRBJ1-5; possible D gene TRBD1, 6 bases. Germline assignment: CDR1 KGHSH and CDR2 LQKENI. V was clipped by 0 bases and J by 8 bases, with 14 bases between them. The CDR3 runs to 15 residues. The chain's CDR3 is CASSPPGAVVEPQHF. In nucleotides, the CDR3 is TGTGCCAGCTCACCACCGGGGGCAGTTGTGGAGCCCCAGCATTTT.

The CDR3 region is CASSYDRHYEQYF. DNA of the CDR3: TGTGCCAGCAGTTACGACAGGCACTACGAGCAGTACTTC. The chain combines TRBV6-6 with TRBJ2-7; D might be TRBD1 (6 bases). The germline V gene encodes CDR1 MNHNY and CDR2 SVGAGI (reference sequence). Trimming took off 2 bases at V and 3 bases at J, with 8 bases between the two ends. The length of the CDR3 is 13 residues.

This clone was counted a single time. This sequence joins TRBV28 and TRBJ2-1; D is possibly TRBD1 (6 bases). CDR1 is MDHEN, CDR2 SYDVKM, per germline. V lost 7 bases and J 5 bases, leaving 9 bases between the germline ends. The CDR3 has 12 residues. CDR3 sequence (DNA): TGTGCCAGCAACAGGGTCAACAATGAGCAGTTCTTC. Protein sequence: CASNRVNNEQFF.

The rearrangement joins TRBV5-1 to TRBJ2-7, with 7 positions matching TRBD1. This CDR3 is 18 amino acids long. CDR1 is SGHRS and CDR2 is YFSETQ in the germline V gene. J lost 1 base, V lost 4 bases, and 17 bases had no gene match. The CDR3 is CASSPERGLSGGSYEQYF. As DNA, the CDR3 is TGCGCCAGCAGCCCGGAGAGAGGGCTGTCAGGGGGATCCTACGAGCAGTACTTC.

DNA of the CDR3: TGTGCCAGCAGCCAAGAGACAGGGGGTATCTATGGCTACACCTTC. Protein sequence: CASSQETGGIYGYTF. The J gene is TRBJ1-2, the V gene TRBV3-1 (or the pseudogene TRBV3-2); 9 positions match TRBD1. Germline V gives CDR1 LGHDT, CDR2 YNNKEL (reference sequence). With 0 bases clipped from V and 4 bases from J, the junction kept 3 bases outside the gene matches. This CDR3 region has 15 residues.

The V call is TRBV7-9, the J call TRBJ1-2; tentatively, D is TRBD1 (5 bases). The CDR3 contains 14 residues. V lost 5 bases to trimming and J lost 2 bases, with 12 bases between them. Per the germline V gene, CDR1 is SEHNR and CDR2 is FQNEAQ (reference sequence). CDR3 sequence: CASSDQRQNYGYTF. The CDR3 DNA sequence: TGTGCCAGCAGCGACCAACGACAGAACTATGGCTACACCTTC.

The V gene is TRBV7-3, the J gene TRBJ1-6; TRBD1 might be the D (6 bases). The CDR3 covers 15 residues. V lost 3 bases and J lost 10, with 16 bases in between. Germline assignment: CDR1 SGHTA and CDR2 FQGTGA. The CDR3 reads CASSFSGGLGSPLHF. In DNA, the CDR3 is TGTGCCAGCAGCTTCTCCGGGGGGCTGGGATCACCCCTCCACTTT.

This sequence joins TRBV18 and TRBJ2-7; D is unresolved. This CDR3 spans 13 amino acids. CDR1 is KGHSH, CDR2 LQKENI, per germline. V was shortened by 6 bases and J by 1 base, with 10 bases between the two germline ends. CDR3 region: CASSPFGSYEQYV. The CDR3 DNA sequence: TGTGCCAGCTCCCCCTTCGGGTCCTACGAGCAGTACGTC.

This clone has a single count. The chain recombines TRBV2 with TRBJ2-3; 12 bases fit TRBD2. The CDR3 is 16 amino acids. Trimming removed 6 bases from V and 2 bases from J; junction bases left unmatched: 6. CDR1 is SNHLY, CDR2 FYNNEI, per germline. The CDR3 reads CASRETSGGNTDTQYF. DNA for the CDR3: TGTGCCAGCAGGGAGACTAGCGGGGGAAACACAGATACGCAGTATTTT.

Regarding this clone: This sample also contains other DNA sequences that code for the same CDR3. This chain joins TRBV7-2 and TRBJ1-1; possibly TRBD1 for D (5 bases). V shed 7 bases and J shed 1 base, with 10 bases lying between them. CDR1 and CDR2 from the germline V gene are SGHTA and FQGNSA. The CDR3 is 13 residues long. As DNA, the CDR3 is TGTGCCAGCACCCTTCAGGGGAACACTGAAGCTTTCTTT. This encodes CASTLQGNTEAFF.

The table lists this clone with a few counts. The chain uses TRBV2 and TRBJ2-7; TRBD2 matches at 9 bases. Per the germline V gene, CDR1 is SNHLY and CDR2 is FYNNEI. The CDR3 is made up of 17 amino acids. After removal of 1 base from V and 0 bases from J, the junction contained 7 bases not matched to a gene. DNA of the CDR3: TGTGCCAGCAGTGAAGAGGTAGCGGGGGCAGGCTCCTACGAGCAGTACTTC. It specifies CASSEEVAGAGSYEQYF.

CDR3 loop: CASSHDSNSGNTIYF. The CDR3 coding sequence is TGTGCCAGCAGCCACGACAGCAACTCTGGAAACACCATATATTTT. This chain uses TRBV6-5 with TRBJ1-3; D is perhaps TRBD1 (5 bases). V was clipped by 6 bases and J by 0 bases, with 12 bases between them. Germline-derived CDR1 and CDR2 are MNHEY and SVGAGI. This CDR3 spans 15 amino acids.

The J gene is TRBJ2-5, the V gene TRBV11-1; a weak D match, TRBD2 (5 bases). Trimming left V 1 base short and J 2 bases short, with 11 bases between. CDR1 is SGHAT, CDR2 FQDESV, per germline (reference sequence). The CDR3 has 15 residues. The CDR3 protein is CASSLVLATQETQYF. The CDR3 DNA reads TGTGCCAGCAGCTTAGTTCTAGCAACTCAAGAGACCCAGTACTTC.

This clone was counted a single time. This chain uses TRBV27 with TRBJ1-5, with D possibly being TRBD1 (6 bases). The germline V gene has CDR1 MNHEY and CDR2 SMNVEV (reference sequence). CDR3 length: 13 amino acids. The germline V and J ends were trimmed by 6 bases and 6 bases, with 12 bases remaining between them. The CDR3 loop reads CASRPDRFQPQHF. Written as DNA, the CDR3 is TGTGCCAGCAGACCCGACAGGTTTCAGCCCCAGCATTTT.

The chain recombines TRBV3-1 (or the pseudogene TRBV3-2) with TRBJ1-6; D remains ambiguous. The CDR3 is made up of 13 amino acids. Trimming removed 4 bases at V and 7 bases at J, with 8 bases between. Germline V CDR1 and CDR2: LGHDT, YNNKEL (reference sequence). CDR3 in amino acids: CASSPDSNSPLHF. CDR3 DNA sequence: TGTGCCAGCAGCCCGGACTCGAATTCACCCCTCCACTTT.

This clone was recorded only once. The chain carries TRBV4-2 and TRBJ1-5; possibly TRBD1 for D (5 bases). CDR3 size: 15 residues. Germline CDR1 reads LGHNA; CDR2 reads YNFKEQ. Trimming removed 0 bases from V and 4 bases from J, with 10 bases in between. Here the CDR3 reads CASSQEMGGNQPQHF. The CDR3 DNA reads TGTGCCAGCAGCCAAGAGATGGGGGGGAATCAGCCCCAGCATTTT.